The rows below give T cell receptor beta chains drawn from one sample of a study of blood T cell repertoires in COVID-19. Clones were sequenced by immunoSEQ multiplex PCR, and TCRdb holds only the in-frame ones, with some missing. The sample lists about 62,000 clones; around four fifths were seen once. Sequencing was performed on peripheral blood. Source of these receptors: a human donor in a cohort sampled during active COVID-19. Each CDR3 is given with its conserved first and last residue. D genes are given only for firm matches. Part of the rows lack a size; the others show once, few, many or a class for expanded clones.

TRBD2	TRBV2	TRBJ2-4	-	TGTGCCAGCAGTGGTGGGCTAGCCCGGGGGGGTCAGTACTTC	CASSGGLARGGQYF
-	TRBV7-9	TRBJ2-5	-	TGTGCCAGCAGCTTAGTCGGGGGACCGCAAGAGACCCAGTACTTC	CASSLVGGPQETQYF
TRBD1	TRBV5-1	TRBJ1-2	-	TGCGCCAGCAGCTCGAATACAGGGGGCTTTTCGGCTGGCTACACCTTC	CASSSNTGGFSAGYTF
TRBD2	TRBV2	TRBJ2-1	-	TGTGCCAGCGGGACTAGCGGGGCCCAGGGGGCCCTCAATGAGCAGTTCTTC	CASGTSGAQGALNEQFF
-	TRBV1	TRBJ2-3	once	TGCACCAGCAGCCAAGCCAGACTAGCGGGGGGGACAGATACGCAGTATTTT	CTSSQARLAGGTDTQYF
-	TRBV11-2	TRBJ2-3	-	TGTGCCAGCAGCTTTACAGGGTCTGATACGCAGTATTTT	CASSFTGSDTQYF
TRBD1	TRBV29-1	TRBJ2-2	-	TGCAGCGTGGGGACAGGGTCCGGGGAGCTGTTTTTT	CSVGTGSGELFF
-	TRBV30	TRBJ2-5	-	TGTGCCTGGAGTATCGAAACCGGGACCCAGTACTTC	CAWSIETGTQYF
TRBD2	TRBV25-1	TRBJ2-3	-	TGTGCCAGCAGTGAATCCCTCCTAGCGGGGGGAATCACAGATACGCAGTATTTT	CASSESLLAGGITDTQYF
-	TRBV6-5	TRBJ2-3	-	TGTGCCACCCCAGCGGGTTTCACAGATACGCAGTATTTT	CATPAGFTDTQYF
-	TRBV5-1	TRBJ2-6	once	TGCGCCAGCAGCCCTCGGCGGGCAGCCTTATACTCTGGGGCCAACGTCCTGACTTTC	CASSPRRAALYSGANVLTF